The next 31 T cell receptor beta chains were all read from a single sample in a study of T cell repertoires in cytomegalovirus infection. Using its own MiXCR run on the reads, TCRdb lists one record per CDR3 protein. Of around 740,000 distinct CDR3 sequences listed, 35% to 45% are singletons. Sequencing was carried out using PBMCs. The receptors come from a human donor in good health (CMV status not recorded). Some clones in this sample may be carry-over from other donors' samples.

This clonotype was recorded a few times. The rearrangement joins TRBV5-6 to TRBJ1-5; TRBD1 matches at 8 bases. Trimming took 3 bases from V and 9 from J; bases not matched to a gene: 11. The germline V gene encodes CDR1 SGHDT and CDR2 YYEEEE. CDR3 length: 15 amino acids. The CDR3 DNA follows: TGTGCCAGCAGCTCCGGGACAGGAAGTTTTCGGCCCCAGCATTTT. Amino acids: CASSSGTGSFRPQHF.

This rearrangement joins TRBV20-1 to TRBJ2-7; D could derive from TRBD1 or TRBD2 (5 bases each). V was pared by 3 bases and J by 1 base, with 19 bases between. Germline-derived CDR1 and CDR2 are DFQATT and SNEGSKA (reference sequence). The CDR3 length is 16 residues. The CDR3, as DNA: TGCAGTGCTAGTCTAGGGGCGCCACGGAGGTCCTACGAGCAGTACTTC. Amino acids: CSASLGAPRRSYEQYF.

The chain employs TRBV7-9 and TRBJ2-5; TRBD1 aligns across 11 bases. V lost 1 base to trimming and J lost 4 bases; unmatched junction nucleotides: 2. The CDR3 is 15 amino acids. Germline V CDR1 and CDR2: SEHNR, FQNEAQ (reference sequence). CDR3 nucleotide sequence: TGTGCCAGCAGCTTAGTGGGGACAGGGGGAGAGACCCAGTACTTC. Translated, it gives CASSLVGTGGETQYF.

This clonotype was seen repeatedly, ten times or more. The chain employs TRBV7-6 and TRBJ1-2; no reliable D call. Germline lookup yields CDR1 SGHVS and CDR2 FNYEAQ. This CDR3 has 12 residues. Trimming shortened V by 6 bases and J by 8 bases, and 13 bases separated the two germline ends. The CDR3 is CASSPILGGYTF. As DNA, the CDR3 is TGTGCCAGCAGTCCGATTTTGGGGGGCTACACCTTC.

This clonotype turned up a few times. J is TRBJ1-5 and V is TRBV6-1; no firm D call. CDR1 and CDR2 from the germline V gene are MNHNS and SASEGT. Trimming took off 2 bases at V and 0 bases at J, with 8 bases between the two ends. This CDR3 spans 15 amino acids. The CDR3 reads CASSEREYSNQPQHF. The CDR3 DNA sequence: TGTGCCAGCAGTGAAAGGGAGTATAGCAATCAGCCCCAGCATTTT.

This clonotype was detected only a few times. This chain links TRBV5-6 with TRBJ1-3, with D unclear. The germline CDR1 and CDR2 sequences are SGHDT and YYEEEE. The V end lost 0 bases, the J end lost 0 bases, and 7 bases lay between the germline ends. The CDR3 has 15 residues. The CDR3 loop is CASSLGHSSGNTIYF. In DNA form, the CDR3 reads TGTGCCAGCAGCTTGGGACACAGCTCTGGAAACACCATATATTTT. Complete variable domain (other parts from reference TRBV5-6 and TRBJ1-3): DAGVTQSPTHLIKTRGQQVTLRCSPKSGHDTVSWYQQALGQGPQFIFQYYEEEERQRGNFPDRFSGHQFPNYSSELNVNALLLGDSALYLCASSLGHSSGNTIYFGEGSWLTVV.

This clonotype was observed a few times. The genes are TRBV7-9 and TRBJ1-5; no firm D call. Trimming pared 4 bases from V and 0 bases from J, leaving 7 bases between. Germline V lookup: CDR1 SEHNR, CDR2 FQNEAQ (reference sequence). This CDR3 is built from 14 residues. The CDR3: CASSSDYSNQPQHF. The CDR3 DNA reads TGTGCCAGCAGCTCGGATTATAGCAATCAGCCCCAGCATTTT.

The V call is TRBV10-3, the J call TRBJ2-7; TRBD2 matches 7 bases. The germline gives CDR1 ENHRY, CDR2 SYGVKD. This CDR3 has 15 amino acids. V was clipped by 4 bases and J by 2 bases; unmatched bases: 8. DNA for the CDR3: TGTGCCATCAGTGGAAATTCGGGAGGACCCTACGAGCAGTACTTC. Protein: CAISGNSGGPYEQYF.

At least ten counts were recorded for this clonotype. The chain joins TRBV7-9 to TRBJ1-2; 10 nucleotides align to TRBD1. The germline V gene encodes CDR1 SEHNR and CDR2 FQNEAQ (reference sequence). V lost 6 bases, J lost 1 base, and 5 bases stayed unmatched. CDR3 size: 15 residues. The CDR3 sequence: CASSPGTGVNYGYTF. In nucleotides, the CDR3 is TGTGCCAGCAGTCCCGGGACAGGGGTTAACTATGGCTACACCTTC.

In this sample, this clonotype turned up a few times. The gene calls are TRBV11-2 and TRBJ2-7; D may be TRBD1 or TRBD2 (5 bases each). The CDR3 is 15 residues long. Germline V CDR1 and CDR2: SGHAT, FQNNGV. Between the trimmed V and J ends, which lost 4 bases and 7 bases, there was a span of 20 bases. DNA for the CDR3: TGTGCCAGCAGCTATGGCGACAGAGGGGAATGGGAGCAGTACTTC. Translated: CASSYGDRGEWEQYF.

This clonotype was observed many times. V usage is TRBV7-2 and J usage is TRBJ1-3; D possibly corresponds to TRBD1 (5 bases). Trimming removed 5 bases at V and 0 bases at J, with 11 bases between. The germline V gene has CDR1 SGHTA and CDR2 FQGNSA. The CDR3 covers 15 residues. DNA for the CDR3: TGTGCCAGCAGCCCCAGGGAGAGCTCTGGAAACACCATATATTTT. This codes for CASSPRESSGNTIYF.

The gene calls are TRBV20-1 and TRBJ1-2, with D possibly matching TRBD1 (5 bases). The CDR3 is 15 residues long. Germline CDR1 is DFQATT and CDR2 is SNEGSKA (reference sequence). Between the trimmed V and J ends, which lost 0 bases and 8 bases, there was a span of 19 bases. The CDR3 sequence is CSARDGGKVAGGYTF. CDR3 in DNA: TGCAGTGCTAGAGATGGCGGCAAAGTAGCAGGGGGCTACACCTTC.

The chain recombines TRBV7-9 with TRBJ2-1; maybe TRBD2 (5 bases). Per germline, CDR1 SEHNR and CDR2 FQNEAQ (reference sequence). The CDR3 is made up of 16 amino acids. The germline V and J ends were trimmed by 2 bases and 0 bases, with 11 bases remaining between them. The CDR3 spells CASSLQSGLSYNEQFF. CDR3 bases: TGTGCCAGCAGCTTACAAAGCGGCCTCTCCTACAATGAGCAGTTCTTC.

DNA for the CDR3: TGTGCCAGCAGTGCCCGGGCCCCGCGGGGCGAGCAGTACTTC. Amino acid sequence: CASSARAPRGEQYF. The rearrangement uses TRBV27 and TRBJ2-7, with a weak D call TRBD2 (6 bases). Germline V gene lookup returns CDR1 MNHEY and CDR2 SMNVEV (reference sequence). With 5 bases removed from V and 6 bases from J, the gap between germline ends came to 17 bases. This CDR3 has 14 amino acids.

This clonotype was picked up a small number of times. The rearrangement joins TRBV7-8 to TRBJ2-7; no clear D gene. Germline V lookup: CDR1 SGHVS, CDR2 FQNEAQ. The ends were cut back, 1 base at V and 6 bases at J, with 10 bases in the middle. The CDR3 runs to 13 residues. CDR3 residues: CASSLVRRGEQYF. For the CDR3, the DNA is TGTGCCAGCAGCTTAGTACGGCGCGGCGAGCAGTACTTC.

This clonotype was seen at least ten times. The rearrangement links TRBV7-8 to TRBJ2-7, with TRBD1 matching 10 bases. The CDR3 sequence is 14 residues long. In germline, CDR1 is SGHVS, CDR2 FQNEAQ. J gave up 3 bases and V 6 bases, and 5 bases lay outside the gene matches. CDR3 amino acids: CASSARTGGYEQYF. The CDR3 region has the DNA TGTGCCAGCAGTGCACGGACAGGGGGCTACGAGCAGTACTTC.

The chain is built from TRBV28 and TRBJ2-1; TRBD2 matches at 8 bases. Germline V gene data show CDR1 as MDHEN and CDR2 as SYDVKM. The CDR3 has 15 residues. Trimming at V came to 2 bases and at J to 5 bases, leaving 5 bases not matched to a gene. CDR3 in amino acids: CASSLQAGGHNEQFF. CDR3 coding DNA: TGTGCCAGCAGTTTACAGGCGGGAGGACACAATGAGCAGTTCTTC.

This chain uses TRBV12-3 or TRBV12-4 with TRBJ2-2; TRBD2 is a possible D gene (5 bases). V dropped 3 bases and J dropped 6 bases, with 11 bases sitting between them. The CDR3 runs to 14 residues. The CDR3 DNA follows: TGTGCCAGCAGTTTCGTAGCGACTGCCGGGGAGCTGTTTTTT. Protein product: CASSFVATAGELFF.

This clonotype was picked up a small number of times. The chain has TRBV11-2 and TRBJ1-3; tentatively, D is TRBD1 (6 bases). V shed 5 bases and J shed 0 bases, with 11 bases lying between them. The germline V gene encodes CDR1 SGHAT and CDR2 FQNNGV. The CDR3 length is 15 residues. The CDR3 region has the DNA TGTGCCAGCAGCCCTAGGGGGATCTCTGGAAACACCATATATTTT. Translating it yields CASSPRGISGNTIYF.

The chain employs TRBV28 and TRBJ2-7; possible D gene TRBD1, 6 bases. Germline V gives CDR1 MDHEN, CDR2 SYDVKM. Trimming pared 3 bases from V and 3 bases from J, leaving 21 bases between. The CDR3 is 17 residues long. CDR3 nucleotides: TGTGCCAGCAGTTTGGAGCTCCCTAAGACAGGAGTCTACGAGCAGTACTTC. Its protein product is CASSLELPKTGVYEQYF.

This clonotype was seen a few times. The chain uses TRBV11-2 and TRBJ1-2; possible D gene TRBD1, 5 bases. Trimming took 5 bases from V and 12 from J, leaving 13 bases between them. Germline assignment: CDR1 SGHAT and CDR2 FQNNGV. CDR3 length: 11 residues. CDR3: CASSPEGAHTF. In DNA, the CDR3 is TGTGCCAGCAGCCCGGAAGGGGCCCACACCTTC. The full variable domain, in which reference TRBV11-2 and TRBJ1-2 provide the parts outside the CDR3, is EAGVAQSPRYKIIEKRQSVAFWCNPISGHATLYWYQQILGQGPKLLIQFQNNGVVDDSQLPKDRFSAERLKGVDSTLKIQPAKLEDSAVYLCASSPEGAHTFGSGTRLTVV.

The CDR3 DNA reads as TGTGCCAGCAGCGTCCGACTAGCGGGAGTGAGGGATACGCAGTATTTT. The encoded protein is CASSVRLAGVRDTQYF. The V call is TRBV7-2, the J call TRBJ2-3; 12 nucleotides line up with TRBD2. The CDR3 is made up of 16 amino acids. Germline assignment: CDR1 SGHTA and CDR2 FQGNSA. V was clipped by 5 bases and J by 6 bases; unmatched bases: 9. The whole variable domain, remainder taken from reference TRBV7-2 and TRBJ2-3, is GAGVSQSPSNKVTEKGKDVELRCDPISGHTALYWYRQSLGQGLEFLIYFQGNSAPDKSGLPSDRFSAERTGGSVSTLTIQRTQQEDSAVYLCASSVRLAGVRDTQYFGPGTRLTVL.

The chain uses TRBV28 and TRBJ1-1; no clear D gene. Germline CDR1 reads MDHEN; CDR2 reads SYDVKM. The CDR3 has 15 amino acids. Trimming took off 3 bases at V and 2 bases at J, with 13 bases between the two ends. CDR3 sequence reads: CASSFGGLSNTEAFF. The CDR3 nucleotides read TGTGCCAGCAGTTTCGGAGGGTTGAGCAACACTGAAGCTTTCTTT.

This clonotype was observed a handful of times. J is TRBJ1-5 and V is TRBV20-1; TRBD1 aligns across 7 bases. CDR3 length: 16 residues. Germline V gene data show CDR1 as DFQATT and CDR2 as SNEGSKA (reference sequence). V lost 0 bases and J lost 6; bases outside the gene matches: 11. CDR3 protein: CSARDPTDRDSQPQHF. In nucleotides, the CDR3 is TGCAGTGCTAGAGACCCAACTGACAGGGACTCTCAGCCCCAGCATTTT.

This clonotype was picked up a small number of times. This sequence joins TRBV5-4 and TRBJ1-1; tentative D call: TRBD1 (6 bases). Germline CDR1 and CDR2: SGHNT and YYREEE (reference sequence). The CDR3 runs to 13 residues. Deletions cut 7 bases from V and 6 bases from J, with 16 bases between. CDR3 coding DNA: TGTGCCAGCCACTTGACCCCAGGGGCTGAAGCTTTCTTT. It translates to CASHLTPGAEAFF.

The rearrangement uses TRBV5-6 and TRBJ1-6; no definite D call. Germline lookup yields CDR1 SGHDT and CDR2 YYEEEE. The length of the CDR3 is 15 residues. The V and J ends lost 2 bases and 2 bases respectively, with 8 bases between them. This CDR3 reads CASSFRVTYNSPLHF. The CDR3 region has the DNA TGTGCCAGCAGCTTCCGGGTAACCTATAATTCACCCCTCCACTTT.

The chain couples TRBV6-2 or TRBV6-3 to TRBJ1-1; tentatively, D is TRBD1 (5 bases). This CDR3 has 12 residues. V lost 2 bases, J lost 6 bases, and 7 bases lay in between. Per the germline V gene, CDR1 is MNHEY and CDR2 is SVGEGT. The CDR3 protein is CASSYPGAEAFF. For the CDR3, the DNA is TGTGCCAGCAGTTACCCGGGGGCTGAAGCTTTCTTT.

This clonotype was found a few times. The V call is TRBV28, the J call TRBJ2-5; no firm D call. Germline V gene sequence: CDR1 MDHEN, CDR2 SYDVKM. V dropped 5 bases and J dropped 4 bases, with 11 bases sitting between them. The CDR3 sequence is 13 residues long. CDR3 nucleotide sequence: TGTGCCAGCAGTCCCGTAGAGGCAGAGACCCAGTACTTC. It specifies CASSPVEAETQYF.

This clonotype was picked up many times. The chain uses TRBV5-1 and TRBJ2-1, with 11 bases fitting TRBD1. CDR1 is SGHRS, CDR2 YFSETQ, per germline. This CDR3 comprises 15 residues. V lost 4 bases and J lost 6; bases outside the gene matches: 6. The CDR3 reads CASSTGTGGINEQFF. CDR3 nucleotide sequence: TGCGCCAGCAGCACCGGGACAGGGGGTATCAATGAGCAGTTCTTC.

V and J are TRBV27 and TRBJ2-2; no firm D call. The CDR3 is 13 amino acids. V was shortened by 6 bases and J by 5 bases, with 10 bases between the two germline ends. Germline V lookup: CDR1 MNHEY, CDR2 SMNVEV (reference sequence). The CDR3 loop reads CASSLKWTGELFF. For the CDR3, the DNA is TGTGCCAGCAGCTTAAAATGGACCGGGGAGCTGTTTTTT.

This clonotype was recorded at least ten times. One junction end does not reproduce the germline sequence, and a read error may be involved. The genes are TRBV7-2 and TRBJ2-5; D is unclear. Looked up from germline, CDR1 is SGHTA and CDR2 is FQGNSA. The CDR3 is 11 residues long. CDR3 residues: CASSLGTQPLF. As DNA, the CDR3 is TGTGCCAGCAGCTTAGGAACTCAACCGCTGTTC.